The sample holds a few counts of the clone carrying this TCR beta chain. These data come from a study of blood T cell repertoires in COVID-19. Whole-study context: T cells, B-cell-depleted T cells, or PBMCs provided the cDNA or gDNA that served as material.

In the original analysis: Amplification from reference gene primers served as the basis for estimated nucleated cell counts. Some clones are missing from TCRdb's copy, which holds only in-frame ones; the method was immunoSEQ multiplex PCR. V and J calls and clone size follow that table, whereas D and trimming were derived from the DNA. The table includes about 88,000 clones, 88% detected once. The CDR3 length is 15 residues. Germline-derived CDR1 and CDR2 are SGHVS and FQNEAQ. V lost 7 bases, J lost 3 bases, and 5 bases stayed unmatched. This clonotype originated in a woman of 80 years or more with acute or convalescent COVID-19. This chain joins TRBV7-8 and TRBJ2-1; 11 bases are a match to TRBD2. Material for sequencing was peripheral blood. The DNA for the CDR3 is TGTGCCAGCAAGCGGCTAGCGGGGGGCTACAATGAGCAGTTCTTC. It encodes CASKRLAGGYNEQFF.